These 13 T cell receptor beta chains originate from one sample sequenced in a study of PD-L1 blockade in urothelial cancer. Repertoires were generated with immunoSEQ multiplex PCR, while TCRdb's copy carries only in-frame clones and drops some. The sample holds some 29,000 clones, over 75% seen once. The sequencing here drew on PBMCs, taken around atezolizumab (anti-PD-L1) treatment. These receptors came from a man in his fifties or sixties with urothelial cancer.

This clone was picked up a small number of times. CDR3 region: CASSRGQGTISYEQYF. CDR3 bases: TGTGCCAGCAGCCGGGGACAGGGAACCATTTCCTACGAGCAGTACTTC. V gene TRBV11-2 combines with J gene TRBJ2-7, with 9 bases that match TRBD1. CDR1 is SGHAT, CDR2 FQNNGV, per germline. CDR3 length: 16 residues. With 5 bases clipped from V and 1 base from J, the junction kept 9 bases outside the gene matches.

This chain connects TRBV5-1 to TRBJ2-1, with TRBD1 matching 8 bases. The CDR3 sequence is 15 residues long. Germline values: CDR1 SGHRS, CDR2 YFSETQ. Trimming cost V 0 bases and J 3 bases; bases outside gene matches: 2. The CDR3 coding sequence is TGCGCCAGCAGCTTGGAGGGACAGGACTACAATGAGCAGTTCTTC. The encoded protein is CASSLEGQDYNEQFF.

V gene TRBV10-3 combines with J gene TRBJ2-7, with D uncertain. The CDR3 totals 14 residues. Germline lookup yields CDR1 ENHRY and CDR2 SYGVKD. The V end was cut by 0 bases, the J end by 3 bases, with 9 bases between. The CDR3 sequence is CAISESIQYYEQYF. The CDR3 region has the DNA TGTGCCATCAGTGAGTCAATCCAGTACTACGAGCAGTACTTC.

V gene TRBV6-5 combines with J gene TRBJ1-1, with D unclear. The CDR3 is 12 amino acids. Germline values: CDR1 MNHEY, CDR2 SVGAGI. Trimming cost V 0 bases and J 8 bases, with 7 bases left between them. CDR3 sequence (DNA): TGTGCCAGCAGTTACTCGGGCAGGGAAGCTTTCTTT. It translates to CASSYSGREAFF.

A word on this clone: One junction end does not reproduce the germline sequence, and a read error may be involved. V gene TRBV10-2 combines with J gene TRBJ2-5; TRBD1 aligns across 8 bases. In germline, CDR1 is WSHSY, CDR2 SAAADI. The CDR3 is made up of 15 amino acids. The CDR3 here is CASSKSRTGRETQYF. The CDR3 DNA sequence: TGCGCCAGCAGTAAGTCTAGGACAGGGAGGGAGACCCAGTACTTC.

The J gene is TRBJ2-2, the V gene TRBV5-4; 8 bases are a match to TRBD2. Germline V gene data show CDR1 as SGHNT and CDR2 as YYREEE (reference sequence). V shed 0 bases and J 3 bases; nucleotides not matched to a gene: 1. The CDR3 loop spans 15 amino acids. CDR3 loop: CASSLGGRYTGELFF. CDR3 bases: TGTGCCAGCAGCTTGGGCGGGAGGTACACCGGGGAGCTGTTTTTT.

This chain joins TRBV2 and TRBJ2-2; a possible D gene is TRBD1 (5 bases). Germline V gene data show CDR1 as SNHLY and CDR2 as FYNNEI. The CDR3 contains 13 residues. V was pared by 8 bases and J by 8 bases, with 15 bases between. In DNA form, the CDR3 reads TGTGCCAGCCAGGGCAGGCTTCGTGGGGAGCTGTTTTTT. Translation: CASQGRLRGELFF.

CDR3 sequence (DNA): TGCGCCAGCAGCTTGGGGGACAGGGTTATGAACACTGAAGCTTTCTTT. Its translation: CASSLGDRVMNTEAFF. The rearrangement joins TRBV5-1 to TRBJ1-1, with TRBD1 matching over 9 bases. The V gene end was trimmed by 0 bases and the J gene end by 0 bases; junction bases not matched to a gene: 3. Germline V CDR1 and CDR2: SGHRS, YFSETQ. CDR3 length equals 16 residues.

In nucleotides, the CDR3 is TGCGCCAGCAGCCAGACCCCTGCGGGAGGGAGAGACGAGCAGTACTTC. This encodes CASSQTPAGGRDEQYF. J is TRBJ2-7 and V is TRBV4-1, with 9 bases lining up with TRBD2. The CDR3 totals 16 residues. V shed 3 bases and J 5 bases; nucleotides not matched to a gene: 11. In germline, CDR1 is MGHRA, CDR2 YSYEKL.

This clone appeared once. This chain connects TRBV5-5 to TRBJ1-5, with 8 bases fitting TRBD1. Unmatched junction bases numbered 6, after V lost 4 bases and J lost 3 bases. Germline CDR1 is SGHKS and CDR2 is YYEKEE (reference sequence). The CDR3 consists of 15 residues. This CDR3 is CASSTLQGDNQPQHF. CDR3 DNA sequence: TGTGCCAGCAGCACACTACAGGGGGACAATCAGCCCCAGCATTTT.

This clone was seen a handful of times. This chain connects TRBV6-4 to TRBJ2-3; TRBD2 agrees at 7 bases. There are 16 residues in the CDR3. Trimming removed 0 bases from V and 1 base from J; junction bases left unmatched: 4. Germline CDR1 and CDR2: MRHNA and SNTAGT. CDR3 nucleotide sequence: TGTGCCAGCAGTGACTCCGCGAGCGGGGGCACAGATACGCAGTATTTT. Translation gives CASSDSASGGTDTQYF.

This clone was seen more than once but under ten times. CDR3 in DNA: TGTGCCAGCAGCCCGCGTAGCTCGGGCACCGGGGAGCTGTTTTTT. Protein: CASSPRSSGTGELFF. The chain is built from TRBV11-1 and TRBJ2-2; no reliable D call. The ends were cut back, 5 bases at V and 4 bases at J, with 14 bases in the middle. In germline, CDR1 is SGHAT, CDR2 FQDESV (reference sequence). The CDR3 sequence is 15 residues long.

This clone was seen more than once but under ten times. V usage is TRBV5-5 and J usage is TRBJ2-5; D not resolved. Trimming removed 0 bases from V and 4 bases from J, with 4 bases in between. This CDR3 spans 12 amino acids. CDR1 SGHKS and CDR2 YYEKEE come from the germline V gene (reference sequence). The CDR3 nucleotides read TGTGCCAGCAGCTTGGCAGGAGAGACCCAGTACTTC. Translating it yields CASSLAGETQYF.